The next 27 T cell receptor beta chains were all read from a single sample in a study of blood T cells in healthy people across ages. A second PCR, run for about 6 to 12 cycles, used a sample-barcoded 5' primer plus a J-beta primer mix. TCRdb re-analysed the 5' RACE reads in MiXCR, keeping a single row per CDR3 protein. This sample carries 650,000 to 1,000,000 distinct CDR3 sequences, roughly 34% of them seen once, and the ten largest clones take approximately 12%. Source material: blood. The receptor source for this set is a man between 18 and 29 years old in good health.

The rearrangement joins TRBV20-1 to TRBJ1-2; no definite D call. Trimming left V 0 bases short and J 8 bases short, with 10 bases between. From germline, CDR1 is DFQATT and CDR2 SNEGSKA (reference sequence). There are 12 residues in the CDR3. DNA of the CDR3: TGCAGTGCTAGAGATTCAGTCCGAGGCTACACCTTC. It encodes CSARDSVRGYTF.

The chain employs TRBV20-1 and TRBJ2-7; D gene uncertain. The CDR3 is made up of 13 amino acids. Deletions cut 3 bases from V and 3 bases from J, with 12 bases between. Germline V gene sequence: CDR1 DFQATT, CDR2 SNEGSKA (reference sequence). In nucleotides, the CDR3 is TGCAGTGCTAGCGTACAAAGCCTCTACGAGCAGTACTTC. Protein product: CSASVQSLYEQYF.

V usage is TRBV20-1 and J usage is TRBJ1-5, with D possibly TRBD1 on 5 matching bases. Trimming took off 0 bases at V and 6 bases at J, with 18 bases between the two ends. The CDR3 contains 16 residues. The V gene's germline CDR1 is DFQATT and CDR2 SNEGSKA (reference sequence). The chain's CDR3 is CSAREEGAIASQPQHF. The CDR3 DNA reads TGCAGTGCTAGAGAGGAAGGGGCCATAGCAAGTCAGCCCCAGCATTTT.

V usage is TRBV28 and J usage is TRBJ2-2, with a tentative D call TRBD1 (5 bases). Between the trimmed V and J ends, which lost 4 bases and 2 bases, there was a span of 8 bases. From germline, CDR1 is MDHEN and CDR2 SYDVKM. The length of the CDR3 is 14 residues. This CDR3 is CASSSDTNTGELFF. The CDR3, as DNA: TGTGCCAGCAGTTCGGACACCAACACCGGGGAGCTGTTTTTT.

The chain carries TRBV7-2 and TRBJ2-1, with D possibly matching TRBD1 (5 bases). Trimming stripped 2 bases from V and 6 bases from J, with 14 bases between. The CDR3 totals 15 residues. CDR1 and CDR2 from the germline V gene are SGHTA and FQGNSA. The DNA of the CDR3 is TGTGCCAGCAGCTTACATCGTGGGGCCAGCAATGAGCAGTTCTTC. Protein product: CASSLHRGASNEQFF.

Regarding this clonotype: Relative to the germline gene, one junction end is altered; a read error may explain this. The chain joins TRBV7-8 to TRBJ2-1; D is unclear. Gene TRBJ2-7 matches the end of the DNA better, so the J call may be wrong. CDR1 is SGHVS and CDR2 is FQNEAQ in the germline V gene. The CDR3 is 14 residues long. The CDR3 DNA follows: TGTGCCAACAGCCCCGGGTCCCTCCCCAATGAGCAGTACTTC. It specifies CANSPGSLPNEQYF.

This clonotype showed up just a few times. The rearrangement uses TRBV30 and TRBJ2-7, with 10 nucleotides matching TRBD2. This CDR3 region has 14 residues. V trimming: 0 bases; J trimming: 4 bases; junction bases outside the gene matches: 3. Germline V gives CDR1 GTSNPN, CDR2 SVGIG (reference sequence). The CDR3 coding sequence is TGTGCCTGGAGTGTAGCGGGGGGGCCGTACGAGCAGTACTTC. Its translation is CAWSVAGGPYEQYF. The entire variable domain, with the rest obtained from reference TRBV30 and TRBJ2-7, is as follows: SQTIHQWPATLVQPVGSPLSLECTVEGTSNPNLYWYRQAAGRGLQLLFYSVGIGQISSEVPQNLSASRPQDRQFILSSKKLLLSDSGFYLCAWSVAGGPYEQYFGPGTRLTVT.

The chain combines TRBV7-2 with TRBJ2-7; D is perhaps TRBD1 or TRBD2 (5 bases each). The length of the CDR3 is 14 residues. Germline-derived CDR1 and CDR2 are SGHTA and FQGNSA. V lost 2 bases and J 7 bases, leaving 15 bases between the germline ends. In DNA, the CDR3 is TGTGCCAGCAGCTTATTTATAGGGACGGGAGAGCAGTACTTC. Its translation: CASSLFIGTGEQYF.

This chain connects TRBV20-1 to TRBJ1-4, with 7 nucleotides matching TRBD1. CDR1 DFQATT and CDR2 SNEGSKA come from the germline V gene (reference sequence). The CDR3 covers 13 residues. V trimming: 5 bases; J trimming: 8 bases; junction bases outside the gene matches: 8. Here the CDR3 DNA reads TGCAGTGCTGAAACAGGGGTGGGGGAAAAACTGTTTTTT. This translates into CSAETGVGEKLFF.

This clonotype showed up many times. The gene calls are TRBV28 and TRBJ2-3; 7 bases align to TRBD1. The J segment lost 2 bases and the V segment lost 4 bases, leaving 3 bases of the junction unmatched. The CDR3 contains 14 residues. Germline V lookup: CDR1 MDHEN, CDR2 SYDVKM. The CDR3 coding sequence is TGTGCCAGCAGTTCCGGACAGGCCACAGATACGCAGTATTTT. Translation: CASSSGQATDTQYF.

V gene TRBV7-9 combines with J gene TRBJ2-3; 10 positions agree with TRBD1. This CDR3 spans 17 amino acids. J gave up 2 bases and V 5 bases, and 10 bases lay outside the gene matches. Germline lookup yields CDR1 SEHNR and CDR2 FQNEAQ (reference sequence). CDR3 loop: CASSHPPGTGVTDTQYF. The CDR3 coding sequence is TGTGCCAGCAGCCATCCCCCCGGGACAGGGGTCACAGATACGCAGTATTTT. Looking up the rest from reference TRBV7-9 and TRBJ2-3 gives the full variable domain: DTGVSQNPRHKITKRGQNVTFRCDPISEHNRLYWYRQTLGQGPEFLTYFQNEAQLEKSRLLSDRFSAERPKGSFSTLEIQRTEQGDSAMYLCASSHPPGTGVTDTQYFGPGTRLTVL.

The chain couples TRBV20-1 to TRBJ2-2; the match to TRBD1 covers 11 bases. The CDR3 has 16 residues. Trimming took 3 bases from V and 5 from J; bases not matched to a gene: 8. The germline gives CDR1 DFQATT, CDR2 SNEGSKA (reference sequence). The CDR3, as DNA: TGCAGTGCTAGCGACGCCGGGACAGGGGGAACCGGGGAGCTGTTTTTT. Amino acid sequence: CSASDAGTGGTGELFF.

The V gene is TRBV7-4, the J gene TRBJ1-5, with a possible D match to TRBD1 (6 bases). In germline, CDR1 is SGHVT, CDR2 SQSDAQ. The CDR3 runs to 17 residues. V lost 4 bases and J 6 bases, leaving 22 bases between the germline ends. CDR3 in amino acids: CASSSRDTSLPGQPQHF. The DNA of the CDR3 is TGTGCCAGCAGCTCCCGGGACACAAGCCTTCCCGGTCAGCCCCAGCATTTT. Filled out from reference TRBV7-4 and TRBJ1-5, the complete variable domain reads GAGVSQSPRYKVAKRGRDVALRCDSISGHVTLYWYRQTLGQGSEVLTYSQSDAQRDKSGRPSGRFSAERPERSVSTLKIQRTEQGDSAVYLCASSSRDTSLPGQPQHFGDGTRLSIL.

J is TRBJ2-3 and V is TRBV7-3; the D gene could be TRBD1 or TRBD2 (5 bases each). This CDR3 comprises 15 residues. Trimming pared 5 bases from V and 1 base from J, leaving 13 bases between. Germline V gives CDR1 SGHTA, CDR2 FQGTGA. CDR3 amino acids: CASSPGRAGTDTQYF. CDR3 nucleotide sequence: TGTGCCAGCAGCCCAGGGCGGGCCGGCACAGATACGCAGTATTTT.

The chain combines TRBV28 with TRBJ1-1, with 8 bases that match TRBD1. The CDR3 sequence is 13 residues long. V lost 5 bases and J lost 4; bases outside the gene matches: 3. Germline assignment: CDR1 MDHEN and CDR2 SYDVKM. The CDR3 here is CASSIGQGTEAFF. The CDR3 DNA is TGTGCCAGCAGTATAGGACAGGGCACTGAAGCTTTCTTT.

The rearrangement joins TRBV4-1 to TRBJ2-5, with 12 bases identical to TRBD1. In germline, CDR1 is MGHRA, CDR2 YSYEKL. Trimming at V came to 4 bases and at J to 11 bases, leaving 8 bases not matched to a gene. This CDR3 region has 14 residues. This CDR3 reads CASSPGTGGGEQYF. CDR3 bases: TGCGCCAGCAGCCCCGGGACAGGGGGCGGTGAGCAGTACTTC.

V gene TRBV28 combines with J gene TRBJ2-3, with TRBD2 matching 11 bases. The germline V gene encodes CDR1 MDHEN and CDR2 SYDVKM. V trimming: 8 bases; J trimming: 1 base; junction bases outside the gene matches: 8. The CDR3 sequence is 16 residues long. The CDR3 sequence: CASCDPGLAGTDTQYF. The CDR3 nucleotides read TGTGCCAGCTGCGACCCGGGACTAGCGGGCACAGATACGCAGTATTTT. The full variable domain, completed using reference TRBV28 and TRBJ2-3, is DVKVTQSSRYLVKRTGEKVFLECVQDMDHENMFWYRQDPGLGLRLIYFSYDVKMKEKGDIPEGYSVSREKKERFSLILESASTNQTSMYLCASCDPGLAGTDTQYFGPGTRLTVL.

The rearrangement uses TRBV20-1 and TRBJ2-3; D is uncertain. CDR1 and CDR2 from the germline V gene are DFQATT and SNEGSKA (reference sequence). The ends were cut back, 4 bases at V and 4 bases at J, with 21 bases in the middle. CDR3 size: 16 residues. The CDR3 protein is CSAIRTTKVSSDTQYF. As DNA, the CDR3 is TGCAGTGCTATCCGCACGACCAAAGTCTCTTCAGATACGCAGTATTTT.

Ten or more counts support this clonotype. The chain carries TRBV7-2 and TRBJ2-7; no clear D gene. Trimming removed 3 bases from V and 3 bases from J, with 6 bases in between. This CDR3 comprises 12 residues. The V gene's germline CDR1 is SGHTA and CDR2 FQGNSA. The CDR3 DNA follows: TGTGCCAGCAGCTTGTACGGCTACGAGCAGTACTTC. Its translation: CASSLYGYEQYF.

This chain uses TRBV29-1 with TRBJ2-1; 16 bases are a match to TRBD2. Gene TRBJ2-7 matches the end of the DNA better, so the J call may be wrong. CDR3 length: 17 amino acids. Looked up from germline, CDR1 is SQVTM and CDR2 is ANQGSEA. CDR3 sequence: CSVEGLAGGSTYNEQYF. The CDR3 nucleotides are TGCAGCGTTGAGGGACTAGCGGGGGGGAGCACCTACAATGAGCAGTACTTC.

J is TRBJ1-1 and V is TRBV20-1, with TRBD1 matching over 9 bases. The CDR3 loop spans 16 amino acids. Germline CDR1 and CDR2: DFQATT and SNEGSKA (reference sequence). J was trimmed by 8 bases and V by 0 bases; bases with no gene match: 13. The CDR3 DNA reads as TGCAGTGCTAGAGATCTAGCCGGGACAGGGTTTCGCGAAGCTTTCTTT. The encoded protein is CSARDLAGTGFREAFF.

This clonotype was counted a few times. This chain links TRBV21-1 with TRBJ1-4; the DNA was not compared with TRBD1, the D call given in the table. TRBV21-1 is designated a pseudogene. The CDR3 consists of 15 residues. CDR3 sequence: CASIRPVEVREKLFF. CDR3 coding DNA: TGTGCCAGCATACGTCCTGTGGAGGTGCGAGAAAAACTGTTTTTT.

The CDR3 loop reads CASSLGPRGAGNTIYF. The CDR3 coding sequence is TGTGCCAGCAGCTTAGGTCCAAGGGGCGCGGGAAACACCATATATTTT. The chain links TRBV7-2 to TRBJ1-3; tentative D call: TRBD1 (5 bases). The CDR3 runs 16 residues. Trimming left V 1 base short and J 4 bases short, with 14 bases between. The germline gives CDR1 SGHTA, CDR2 FQGNSA.

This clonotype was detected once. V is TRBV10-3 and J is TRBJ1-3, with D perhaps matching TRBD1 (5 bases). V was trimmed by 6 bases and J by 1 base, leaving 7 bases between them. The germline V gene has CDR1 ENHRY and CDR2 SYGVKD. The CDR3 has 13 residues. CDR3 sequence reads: CAIRGDSGNTIYF. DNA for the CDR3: TGTGCCATCAGGGGGGATTCTGGAAACACCATATATTTT.

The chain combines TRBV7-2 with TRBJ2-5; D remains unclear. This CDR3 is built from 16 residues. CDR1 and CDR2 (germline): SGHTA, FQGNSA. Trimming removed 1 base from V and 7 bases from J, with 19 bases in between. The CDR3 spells CASSLDRGRPSRTQYF. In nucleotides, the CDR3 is TGTGCCAGCAGCTTAGATCGCGGCAGGCCTTCACGGACCCAGTACTTC.

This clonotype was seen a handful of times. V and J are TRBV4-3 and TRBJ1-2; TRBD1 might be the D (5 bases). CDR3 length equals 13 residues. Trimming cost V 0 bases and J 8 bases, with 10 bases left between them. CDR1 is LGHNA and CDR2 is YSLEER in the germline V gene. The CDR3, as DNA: TGCGCCAGCAGCCAAGATTCAGGGCAAGGCTACACCTTC. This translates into CASSQDSGQGYTF.

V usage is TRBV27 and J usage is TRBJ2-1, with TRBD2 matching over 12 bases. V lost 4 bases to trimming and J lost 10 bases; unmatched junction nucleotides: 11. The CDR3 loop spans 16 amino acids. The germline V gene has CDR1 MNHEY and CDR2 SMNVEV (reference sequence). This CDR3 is CASSSPLAGGRREQFF. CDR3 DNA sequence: TGTGCCAGCAGTTCCCCTCTAGCGGGGGGGCGTCGGGAGCAGTTCTTC.